This paragraph reports one T cell receptor (beta chain). The antigen is unknown. The sample belongs to a study of post-analysis software for immune sequencing data. The CDR3 totals 13 residues. V shed 3 bases and J shed 7 bases, with 12 bases lying between them. The V gene's germline CDR1 is SQVTM and CDR2 ANQGSEA. Study-wide points: F measure showed strong co-clustering of same-batch samples. Patients carried a few TRBV segments more frequently than controls did, and TRBV5-6, TRBV5-1 and TRBV20-1 were among them. Normalized Chao1 diversity was significantly reduced in patients versus controls.

cDNA libraries for TCR beta contained unique molecular identifiers. MiXCR was run by TCRdb on the PCR reads, yielding one entry per CDR3 protein. This sample has roughly 580,000 distinct CDR3 sequences; around 47% occur once, and the top ten carry about 1.8%. The sequenced sample was blood. The rearrangement links TRBV29-1 to TRBJ2-2; D is uncertain. The source is a girl between 10 and 17 years old with multiple sclerosis. The CDR3: CSVDLRRNGELFF. CDR3 coding DNA: TGCAGCGTTGATCTTCGTAGGAACGGGGAGCTGTTTTTT.